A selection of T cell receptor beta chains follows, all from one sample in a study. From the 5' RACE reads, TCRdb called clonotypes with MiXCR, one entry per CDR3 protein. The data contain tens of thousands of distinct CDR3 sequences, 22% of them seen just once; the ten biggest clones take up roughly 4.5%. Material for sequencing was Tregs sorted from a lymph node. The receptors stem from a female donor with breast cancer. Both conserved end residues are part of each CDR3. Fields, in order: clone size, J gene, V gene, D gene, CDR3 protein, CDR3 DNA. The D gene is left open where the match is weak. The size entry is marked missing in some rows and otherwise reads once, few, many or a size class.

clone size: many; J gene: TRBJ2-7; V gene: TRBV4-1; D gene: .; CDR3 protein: CASSPSVGYEQYF; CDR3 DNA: TGCGCCAGCAGCCCCTCTGTGGGCTACGAGCAGTACTTC
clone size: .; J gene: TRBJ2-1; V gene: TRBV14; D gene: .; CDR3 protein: CASAPGLNEQFF; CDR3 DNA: TGTGCCAGCGCCCCGGGTCTCAATGAGCAGTTCTTC
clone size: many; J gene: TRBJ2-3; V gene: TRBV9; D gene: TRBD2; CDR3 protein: CASSARLAGVTDTQYF; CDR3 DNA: TGTGCCAGCAGCGCGAGACTAGCGGGAGTTACAGATACGCAGTATTTT
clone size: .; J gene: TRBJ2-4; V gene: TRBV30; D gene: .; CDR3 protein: CAWSVSGRNIQYF; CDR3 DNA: TGTGCCTGGAGTGTTTCTGGGAGAAACATTCAGTACTTC
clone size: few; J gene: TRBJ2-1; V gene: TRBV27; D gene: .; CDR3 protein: CASSLSFSYNEQFF; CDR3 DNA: TGTGCCAGCAGTTTATCATTCTCCTACAATGAGCAGTTCTTC
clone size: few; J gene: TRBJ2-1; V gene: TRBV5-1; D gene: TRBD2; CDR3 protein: CASSFRLAGYEQFF; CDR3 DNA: TGCGCCAGCAGCTTCCGACTAGCGGGATATGAGCAGTTCTTC
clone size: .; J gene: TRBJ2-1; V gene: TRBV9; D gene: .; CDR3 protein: CASSTTGYNEQFF; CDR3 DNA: TGTGCCAGCAGCACAACTGGATACAATGAGCAGTTCTTC
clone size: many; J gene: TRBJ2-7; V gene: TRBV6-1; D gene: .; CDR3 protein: CASSDSSYEQYF; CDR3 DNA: TGTGCCAGCAGTGACAGCTCCTACGAGCAGTACTTC
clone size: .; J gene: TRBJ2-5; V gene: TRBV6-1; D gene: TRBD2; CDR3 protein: CASGLAGGKGETQYF; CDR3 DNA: TGTGCCAGCGGACTAGCGGGAGGGAAGGGAGAGACCCAGTACTTC
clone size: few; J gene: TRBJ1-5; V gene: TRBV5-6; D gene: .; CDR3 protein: CASSFTGNQPQHF; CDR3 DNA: TGTGCCAGCAGCTTTACCGGGAATCAGCCCCAGCATTTT
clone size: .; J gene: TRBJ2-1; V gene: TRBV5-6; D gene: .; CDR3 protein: CASSRGGEQFF; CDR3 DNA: TGTGCCAGCAGCCGTGGGGGTGAGCAGTTCTTC
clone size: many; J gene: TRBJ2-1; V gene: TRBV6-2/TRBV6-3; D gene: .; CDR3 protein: CASSYPYNEQFF; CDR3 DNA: TGTGCCAGCAGTTACCCATACAATGAGCAGTTCTTC
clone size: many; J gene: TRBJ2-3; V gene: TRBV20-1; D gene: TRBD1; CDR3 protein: CSARDQGGTGSTDTQYF; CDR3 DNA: TGCAGTGCTAGAGATCAAGGGGGGACAGGGAGCACAGATACGCAGTATTTT
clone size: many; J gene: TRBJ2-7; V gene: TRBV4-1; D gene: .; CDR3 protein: CASSQLTGLSYEQYF; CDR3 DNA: TGCGCCAGCAGCCAATTGACAGGCCTCTCCTACGAGCAGTACTTC
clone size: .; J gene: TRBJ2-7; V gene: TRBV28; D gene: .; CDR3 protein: CASSLGGVARSYEQYF; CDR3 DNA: TGTGCCAGCAGTTTAGGCGGGGTAGCGCGCTCCTACGAGCAGTACTTC
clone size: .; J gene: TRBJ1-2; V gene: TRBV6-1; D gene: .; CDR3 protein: CASSELSGANYGHTF; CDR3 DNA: TGTGCCAGCAGTGAATTGTCGGGGGCTAACTATGGCCACACCTTC
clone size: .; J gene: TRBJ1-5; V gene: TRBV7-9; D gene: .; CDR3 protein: CASSLASNQPQHF; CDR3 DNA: TGTGCCAGCAGCTTAGCCAGTAATCAGCCCCAGCATTTT
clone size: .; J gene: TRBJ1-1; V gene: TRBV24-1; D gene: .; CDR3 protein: CATRGPLDGGETEAFF; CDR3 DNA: TGTGCCACAAGAGGACCACTGGACGGGGGGGAGACTGAAGCTTTCTTT
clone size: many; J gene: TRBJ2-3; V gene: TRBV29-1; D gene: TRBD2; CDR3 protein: CSVSQAGVIDTQYF; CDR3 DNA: TGCAGCGTGAGCCAAGCGGGAGTTATAGATACGCAGTATTTT
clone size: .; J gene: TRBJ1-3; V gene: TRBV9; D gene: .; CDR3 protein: CASSPNVGNTIYF; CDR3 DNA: TGTGCCAGCAGCCCCAACGTCGGAAACACCATATATTTT
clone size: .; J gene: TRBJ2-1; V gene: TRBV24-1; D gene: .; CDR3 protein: CATSDRRAVGWEQFF; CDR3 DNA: TGTGCCACCAGTGATCGGAGGGCCGTGGGATGGGAGCAGTTCTTC
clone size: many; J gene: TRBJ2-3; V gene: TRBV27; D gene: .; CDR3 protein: CASRPGAGGTDTQYF; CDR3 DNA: TGTGCCAGCAGGCCTGGGGCAGGGGGCACAGATACGCAGTATTTT
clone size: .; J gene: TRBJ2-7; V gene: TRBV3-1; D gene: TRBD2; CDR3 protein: CVSSQAGLAGGNYEQYF; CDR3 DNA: TGTGTCAGCAGCCAAGCGGGACTAGCGGGAGGGAACTACGAGCAGTACTTC
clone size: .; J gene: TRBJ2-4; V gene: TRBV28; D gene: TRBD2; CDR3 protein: CASSLIAGTGVAKNIQYF; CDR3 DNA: TGTGCCAGCAGTTTGATAGCGGGGACCGGGGTAGCCAAAAACATTCAGTACTTC
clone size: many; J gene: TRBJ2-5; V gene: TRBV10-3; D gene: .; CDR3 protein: CAISESQETQYF; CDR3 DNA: TGTGCCATCAGTGAAAGCCAAGAGACCCAGTACTTC
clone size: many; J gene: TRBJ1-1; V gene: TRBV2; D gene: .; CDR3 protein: CASSERSEAFF; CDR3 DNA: TGTGCCAGCAGTGAAAGGTCTGAAGCTTTCTTT
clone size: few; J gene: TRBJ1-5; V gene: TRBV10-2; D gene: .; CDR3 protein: CASSEPLGFGQPQHF; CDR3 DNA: TGCGCCAGCAGTGAGCCGTTGGGGTTTGGTCAGCCCCAGCATTTT
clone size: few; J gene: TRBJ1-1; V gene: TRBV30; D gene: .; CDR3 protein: CAWQGNVEAFF; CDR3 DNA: TGTGCCTGGCAGGGCAATGTTGAAGCTTTCTTT
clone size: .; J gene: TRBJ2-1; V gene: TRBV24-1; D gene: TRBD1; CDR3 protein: CATSDSTGVEQFF; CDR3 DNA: TGTGCCACCAGTGACAGTACAGGGGTAGAGCAGTTCTTC
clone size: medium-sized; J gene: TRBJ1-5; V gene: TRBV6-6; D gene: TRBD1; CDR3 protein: CASSPGQLYDQPQHF; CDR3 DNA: TGTGCCAGCAGCCCGGGACAGCTGTACGATCAGCCCCAGCATTTT
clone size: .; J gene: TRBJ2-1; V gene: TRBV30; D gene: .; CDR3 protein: CAWSVNGGRSSYNKQFF; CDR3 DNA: TGTGCCTGGAGTGTTAACGGGGGCCGTAGCTCCTACAATAAGCAGTTCTTC
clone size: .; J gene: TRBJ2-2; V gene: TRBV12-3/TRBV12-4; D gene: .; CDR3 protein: CASSATPGVDTGELFF; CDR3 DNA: TGTGCCAGCAGCGCCACTCCGGGAGTAGACACCGGGGAGCTGTTTTTT
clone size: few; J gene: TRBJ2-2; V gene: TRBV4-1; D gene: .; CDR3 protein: CASSQARLTLNTGELFF; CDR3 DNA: TGCGCCAGCAGCCAAGCTAGATTGACATTGAACACCGGGGAGCTGTTTTTT
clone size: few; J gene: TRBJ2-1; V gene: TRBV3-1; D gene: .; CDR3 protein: CASSHLPAGNNNEQFF; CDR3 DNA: TGTGCCAGCAGCCATTTGCCGGCGGGGAATAACAATGAGCAGTTCTTC
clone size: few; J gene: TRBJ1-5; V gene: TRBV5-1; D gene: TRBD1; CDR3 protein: CASSLDFVGQGDQHQHF; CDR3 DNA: TGCGCCAGCAGCTTGGACTTCGTGGGACAGGGGGATCAGCACCAGCATTTT
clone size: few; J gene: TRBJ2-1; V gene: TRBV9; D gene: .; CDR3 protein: CASSVGSDPGASYNEQFF; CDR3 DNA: TGTGCCAGCAGCGTAGGATCGGATCCGGGGGCCTCCTACAATGAGCAGTTCTTC
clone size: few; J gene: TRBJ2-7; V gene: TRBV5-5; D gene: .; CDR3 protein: CAGSLFPQGSYEQYF; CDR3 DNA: TGTGCCGGCAGCTTGTTCCCACAGGGAAGCTACGAGCAGTACTTC
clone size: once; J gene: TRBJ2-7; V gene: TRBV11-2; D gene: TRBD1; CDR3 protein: CASSLGQIRLYEQYF; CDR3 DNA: TGTGCCAGCAGCTTGGGACAGATCAGGCTCTACGAGCAGTACTTC
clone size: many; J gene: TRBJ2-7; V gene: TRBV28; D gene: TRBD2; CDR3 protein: CASSLLAGGRYEQYF; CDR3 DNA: TGTGCCAGCAGTTTATTAGCGGGAGGGCGCTACGAGCAGTACTTC
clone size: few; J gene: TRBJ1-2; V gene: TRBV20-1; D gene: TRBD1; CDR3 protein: CSARTYRGRVGYTF; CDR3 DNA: TGCAGTGCTAGAACTTACAGGGGGCGAGTGGGCTACACCTTC
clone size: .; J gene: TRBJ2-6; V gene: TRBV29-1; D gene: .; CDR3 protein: CSVEQGSSGANVLTF; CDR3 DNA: TGCAGCGTTGAACAGGGAAGCTCTGGGGCCAACGTCCTGACTTTC
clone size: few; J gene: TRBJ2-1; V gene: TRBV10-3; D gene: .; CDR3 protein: CAISDVQLMNEQFF; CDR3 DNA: TGTGCCATCAGTGACGTACAGTTGATGAATGAGCAGTTCTTC
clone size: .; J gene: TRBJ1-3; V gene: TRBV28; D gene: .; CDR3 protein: CASSLSGRNTIYF; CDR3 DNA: TGTGCCAGCAGTTTATCCGGGAGAAACACCATATATTTT
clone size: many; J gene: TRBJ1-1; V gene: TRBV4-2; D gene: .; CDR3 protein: CASSPLSGRAAEAFF; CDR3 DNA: TGTGCCAGCAGCCCCCTGAGTGGACGCGCTGCTGAAGCTTTCTTT
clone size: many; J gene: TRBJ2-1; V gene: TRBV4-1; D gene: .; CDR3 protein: CASSQVTSSYNEQFF; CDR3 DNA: TGCGCCAGCAGCCAAGTAACGAGCTCCTACAATGAGCAGTTCTTC
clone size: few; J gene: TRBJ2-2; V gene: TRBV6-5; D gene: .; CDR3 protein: CATGTPNTGELFF; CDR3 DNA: TGTGCCACGGGGACGCCCAACACCGGGGAGCTGTTTTTT
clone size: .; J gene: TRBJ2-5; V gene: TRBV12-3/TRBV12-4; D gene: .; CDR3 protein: CASSIPGHLQETQYF; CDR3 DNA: TGTGCCAGCAGTATCCCGGGACATCTCCAAGAGACCCAGTACTTC
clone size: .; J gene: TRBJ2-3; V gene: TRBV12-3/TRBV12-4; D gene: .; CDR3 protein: CASSYLGGGTDTQYF; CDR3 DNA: TGTGCCAGCAGTTATTTAGGCGGGGGCACAGATACGCAGTATTTT
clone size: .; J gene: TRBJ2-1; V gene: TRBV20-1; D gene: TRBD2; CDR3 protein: CSASSGRPHNEQFF; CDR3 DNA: TGCAGTGCTTCCAGCGGGAGGCCACACAATGAGCAGTTCTTC
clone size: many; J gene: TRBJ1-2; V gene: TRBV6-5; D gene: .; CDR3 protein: CASSYGRGSGYTF; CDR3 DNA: TGTGCCAGCAGTTACGGCAGGGGCTCTGGCTACACCTTC
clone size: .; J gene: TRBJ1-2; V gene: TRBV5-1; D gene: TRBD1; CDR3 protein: CASSLQGGSYGYTF; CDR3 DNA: TGCGCCAGCAGCCTACAAGGGGGCAGCTATGGCTACACCTTC
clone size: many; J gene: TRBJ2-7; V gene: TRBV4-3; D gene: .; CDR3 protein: CASSQDVGVREQYF; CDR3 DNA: TGCGCCAGCAGCCAAGACGTTGGGGTTCGCGAGCAGTACTTC
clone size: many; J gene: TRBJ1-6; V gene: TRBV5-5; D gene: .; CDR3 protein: CASSLQGQVNSPLHF; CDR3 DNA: TGTGCCAGCAGCTTGCAGGGGCAGGTGAATTCACCCCTCCACTTT
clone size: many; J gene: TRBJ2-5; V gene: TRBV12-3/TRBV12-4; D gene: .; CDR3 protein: CASSPAGEETQYF; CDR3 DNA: TGTGCCAGCAGTCCGGCAGGGGAAGAGACCCAGTACTTC
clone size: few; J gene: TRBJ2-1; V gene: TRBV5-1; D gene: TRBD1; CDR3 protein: CASSLSGTGGNEQFF; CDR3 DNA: TGCGCCAGCAGCTTATCCGGGACAGGGGGCAATGAGCAGTTCTTC
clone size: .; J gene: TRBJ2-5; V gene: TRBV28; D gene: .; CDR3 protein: CAISSSWETQYF; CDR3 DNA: TGTGCCATCTCGTCCTCATGGGAGACCCAGTACTTC
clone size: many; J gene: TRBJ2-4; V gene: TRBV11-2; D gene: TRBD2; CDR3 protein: CASSLGLAGGGGNIQYF; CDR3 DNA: TGTGCCAGCAGCTTAGGACTAGCGGGAGGGGGTGGAAACATTCAGTACTTC
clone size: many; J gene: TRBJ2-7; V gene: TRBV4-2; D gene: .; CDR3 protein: CASSQAGGGLEQYF; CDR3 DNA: TGTGCCAGCAGCCAAGCTGGGGGGGGGCTAGAGCAGTACTTC
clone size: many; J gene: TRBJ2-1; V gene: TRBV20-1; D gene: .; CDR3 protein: CSAEPAGRGAPDEQFF; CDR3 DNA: TGCAGTGCCGAACCAGCCGGTAGGGGGGCCCCAGATGAGCAGTTCTTC
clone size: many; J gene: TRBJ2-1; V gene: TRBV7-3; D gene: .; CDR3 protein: CASSPSGTSSYNEQFF; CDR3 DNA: TGTGCCAGCAGCCCATCCGGGACAAGCTCCTACAATGAGCAGTTCTTC